This T cell receptor beta chain was captured by sequencing in a study of T cells in Graves' hyperthyroidism and ophthalmopathy. Turning to the study itself: Peripheral blood draws took place at initial diagnosis, ahead of any treatment.

The germline V and J ends were trimmed by 0 bases and 3 bases, with 12 bases remaining between them. Germline V CDR1 and CDR2: LNHNV, YYDKDF (reference sequence). The CDR3 has 15 amino acids. On this clonotype itself: Its antigen remains unidentified.

Whole-study findings and limits: The model anticipated ophthalmopathy a median approximately 6.6 months pre-onset. Among clonotypes expanded in thyroid above 0.001, most were also found in blood.

The diagnostic basis comprised clinical symptoms, serum thyroxine and TRAb, thyroid ultrasound and orbital computed tomography. RNA transcripts gave rise to amplified TCR beta CDR3 regions. During a first-round RT-PCR of the TCR CDR3, the HTBI primer set was used. A single record per CDR3 protein comes from TCRdb applying MiXCR to the multiplex PCR reads. The sample has around 300,000 distinct CDR3 sequences, roughly a fifth seen once. The rearrangement joins TRBV15 to TRBJ2-7, with unresolved D. What was sequenced was blood. The receptor comes from a middle-aged man with Graves' ophthalmopathy. Here the CDR3 reads CATSRDPPPRYEQYF. The CDR3 nucleotides are TGTGCCACCAGCAGAGATCCCCCCCCCCGCTACGAGCAGTACTTC.